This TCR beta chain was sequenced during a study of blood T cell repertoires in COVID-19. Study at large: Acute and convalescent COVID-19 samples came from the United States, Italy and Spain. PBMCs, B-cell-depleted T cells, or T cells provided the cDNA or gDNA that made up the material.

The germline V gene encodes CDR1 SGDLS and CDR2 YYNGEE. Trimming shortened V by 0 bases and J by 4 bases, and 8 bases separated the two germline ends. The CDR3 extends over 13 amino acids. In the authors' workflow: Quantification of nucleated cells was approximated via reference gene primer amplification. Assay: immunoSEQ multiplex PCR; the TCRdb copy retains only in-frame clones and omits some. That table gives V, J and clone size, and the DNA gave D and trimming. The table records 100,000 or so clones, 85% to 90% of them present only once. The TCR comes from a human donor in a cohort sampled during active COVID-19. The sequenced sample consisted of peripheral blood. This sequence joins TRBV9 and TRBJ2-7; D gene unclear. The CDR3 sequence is CASSVDSSYEQYF. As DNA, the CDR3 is TGTGCCAGCAGCGTAGATTCTAGTTACGAGCAGTACTTC.